The 18 T cell receptor beta chains presented below share a single source sample, sequenced in a study of blood T cell repertoires in COVID-19. Using immunoSEQ multiplex PCR, the repertoire was profiled, and TCRdb retains in-frame clones only, with some absent. The sample carries 200,000 or so clones, around 85% recorded once. The sample taken for sequencing was peripheral blood. The origin of the receptors is a woman aged 70-85 years with acute or convalescent COVID-19.

CDR3 amino acids: CASRQGTGANVLTF. CDR3 sequence (DNA): TGTGCCAGCAGACAGGGTACCGGGGCCAACGTCCTGACTTTC. The genes are TRBV5-4 and TRBJ2-6, with D possibly TRBD1 on 6 matching bases. Germline CDR1 and CDR2: SGHNT and YYREEE (reference sequence). The CDR3 is made up of 14 amino acids. V lost 5 bases and J lost 4, with 10 bases in between.

This clone has only a few counts. V usage is TRBV12-3 or TRBV12-4 and J usage is TRBJ2-5, with D tentatively TRBD2 (5 bases). Trimming shortened V by 6 bases and J by 7 bases, and 15 bases separated the two germline ends. The CDR3 is made up of 13 amino acids. CDR3 in amino acids: CASRPDHAGTQYF. The DNA of the CDR3 is TGTGCCAGCAGACCGGACCATGCGGGGACCCAGTACTTC.

Only one count was recorded for this clone. The rearrangement links TRBV3-1 (or the pseudogene TRBV3-2) to TRBJ1-1; 7 nucleotides line up with TRBD1. CDR3 length equals 16 residues. V shed 1 base, J shed 1 base, and the junction held 6 bases outside the gene matches. CDR1 is LGHDT and CDR2 is YNNKEL in the germline V gene (reference sequence). CDR3 sequence: CASSQAQGVGNTEAFF. The CDR3 DNA sequence: TGTGCCAGCAGCCAAGCCCAGGGGGTTGGGAACACTGAAGCTTTCTTT.

V and J are TRBV12-5 and TRBJ1-5; no definite D call. Germline V gives CDR1 LGHNT, CDR2 FRNRAP. There are 14 residues in the CDR3. V was cut by 3 bases and J by 5 bases, with 11 bases left in between. CDR3 nucleotides: TGTGCTAGTGGTTTTTCGGGGTCCCATCAGCCCCAGCATTTT. It translates to CASGFSGSHQPQHF.

This rearrangement joins TRBV10-3 to TRBJ1-2; D is undetermined. Trimming removed 0 bases at V and 2 bases at J, with 7 bases between. Germline values: CDR1 ENHRY, CDR2 SYGVKD. The length of the CDR3 is 14 residues. DNA of the CDR3: TGTGCCATCAGTGAGTCCCGGGAGAACTATGGCTACACCTTC. Its protein is CAISESRENYGYTF.

The rearrangement links TRBV10-3 to TRBJ2-3; TRBD2 agrees at 8 bases. This CDR3 is built from 14 residues. J lost 8 bases, V lost 4 bases, and 8 bases had no gene match. Germline V gene lookup returns CDR1 ENHRY and CDR2 SYGVKD. CDR3 DNA: TGTGCCATCAGTGTTAGCGGGACCGATGTTACGCAGTATTTT. Translated, it gives CAISVSGTDVTQYF.

Only a few counts were recorded for this clone. This chain connects TRBV2 to TRBJ2-1, with D possibly TRBD1 on 6 matching bases. Germline-derived CDR1 and CDR2 are SNHLY and FYNNEI. V was trimmed by 6 bases and J by 9 bases, leaving 12 bases between them. This CDR3 is built from 12 residues. This CDR3 reads CASSDRGIEQFF. CDR3 in DNA: TGTGCCAGCAGCGATAGGGGGATTGAGCAGTTCTTC.

The chain employs TRBV6-5 and TRBJ2-1; 9 bases line up with TRBD1. The trim removed 6 bases at V and 7 bases at J, leaving 4 bases unmatched. Germline CDR1 and CDR2: MNHEY and SVGAGI. This CDR3 spans 13 amino acids. The CDR3 protein is CASRDRGINEQFF. DNA of the CDR3: TGTGCCAGCAGGGACAGGGGCATTAATGAGCAGTTCTTC.

The V and J genes are TRBV7-8 and TRBJ2-2, with 11 positions matching TRBD2. The V and J ends lost 5 bases and 4 bases, in that order; junction bases with no gene match: 6. Germline V gene sequence: CDR1 SGHVS, CDR2 FQNEAQ. The CDR3 is 16 amino acids. The CDR3 region has the DNA TGTGCCAGCAGCCCCCCGGGACTAGCGGTCACCGGGGAGCTGTTTTTT. Translated: CASSPPGLAVTGELFF.

The rearrangement links TRBV6-5 to TRBJ2-7, with 9 bases fitting TRBD1. The CDR3 loop spans 13 amino acids. In germline, CDR1 is MNHEY, CDR2 SVGAGI. Trimming removed 7 bases from V and 2 bases from J; junction bases left unmatched: 3. The CDR3 bases are TGTGCCAGCACCGGGGACAGGGCCTACGAGCAGTACTTC. Protein product: CASTGDRAYEQYF.

V usage is TRBV14 and J usage is TRBJ1-1; 9 bases fit TRBD1. The CDR3 length is 15 residues. The ends lost 6 bases at V and 4 bases at J; junction bases unmatched: 9. CDR1 SGHDN and CDR2 FVKESK come from the germline V gene. The CDR3 DNA sequence: TGTGCCAGCAGTCGGACAGGGGAATGGCGCACTGAAGCTTTCTTT. Residues: CASSRTGEWRTEAFF.

This chain joins TRBV4-1 and TRBJ1-2; D is undetermined. Trimming stripped 4 bases from V and 2 bases from J, with 17 bases between. The CDR3 contains 16 residues. The V gene's germline CDR1 is MGHRA and CDR2 YSYEKL. The CDR3 reads CASSPPGGKVNYGYTF. The DNA of the CDR3 is TGCGCCAGCAGCCCCCCCGGAGGAAAAGTGAACTATGGCTACACCTTC.

The J gene is TRBJ2-5, the V gene TRBV10-3, with TRBD2 matching over 9 bases. The V segment lost 4 bases and the J segment 1 base; nucleotides outside the gene matches: 4. CDR1 ENHRY and CDR2 SYGVKD come from the germline V gene. There are 15 residues in the CDR3. CDR3 residues: CAISVGTSIQETQYF. DNA for the CDR3: TGTGCCATCAGTGTAGGGACTAGCATCCAAGAGACCCAGTACTTC.

The J gene is TRBJ2-5, the V gene TRBV10-2, with D possibly TRBD2 on 5 matching bases. The CDR3 has 14 amino acids. The V gene's germline CDR1 is WSHSY and CDR2 SAAADI. The V end was cut by 4 bases, the J end by 5 bases, with 14 bases between. In DNA form, the CDR3 reads TGCGCCAGCAGTGGGACTGAACTGAAGGAGACCCAGTACTTC. This codes for CASSGTELKETQYF.

The V and J genes are TRBV12-3 or TRBV12-4 and TRBJ2-1; TRBD1 matches at 9 bases. J lost 4 bases, V lost 6 bases, and 1 base had no gene match. The length of the CDR3 is 13 residues. The chain's CDR3 is CASRGTGYNEQFF. The CDR3 nucleotides read TGTGCCAGCAGGGGGACAGGGTACAATGAGCAGTTCTTC.

This CDR3 is CASGAAYGYTF. The CDR3 region has the DNA TGTGCCAGCGGGGCAGCCTATGGCTACACCTTC. The genes are TRBV4-2 and TRBJ1-2; tentatively, D is TRBD1 (5 bases). The CDR3 runs to 11 residues. The V gene's germline CDR1 is LGHNA and CDR2 YNFKEQ. Deletions cut 8 bases from V and 4 bases from J, with 8 bases between.

This clone was picked up a small number of times. V is TRBV5-4 and J is TRBJ1-4; tentative D call: TRBD1 (6 bases). The length of the CDR3 is 14 residues. Germline loops: CDR1 SGHNT, CDR2 YYREEE (reference sequence). Deletions cut 0 bases from V and 10 bases from J, with 13 bases between. In nucleotides, the CDR3 is TGTGCCAGCAGCTTGGCCGGGGGGCTCGGAAAACTGTTTTTT. It translates to CASSLAGGLGKLFF.

The chain has TRBV4-2 and TRBJ2-2, with D maybe TRBD1 (6 bases). The ends were cut back, 0 bases at V and 7 bases at J, with 12 bases in the middle. This CDR3 region has 15 residues. Germline lookup yields CDR1 LGHNA and CDR2 YNFKEQ. The CDR3 sequence is CASSQDTGLGGELFF. CDR3 DNA sequence: TGTGCCAGCAGCCAAGATACAGGGTTGGGCGGGGAGCTGTTTTTT.